This T cell receptor (beta chain) was sequenced in a study of shared clonotypes between healthy human individuals. Selected positively for CCR7 and CD45RO-negative, naive CD8 cells excluded terminally differentiated effector memory CD45RA+ cells. Regarding the study as a whole: Sequencing depth was expected to affect clonotype sharing among donors. Only blood was sampled, and tissue TCR repertoires likely differ from blood ones.

Germline V gene data show CDR1 as SGHTA and CDR2 as FQGNSA. The CDR3 loop spans 13 amino acids. Trimming pared 7 bases from V and 7 bases from J, leaving 13 bases between. Details on this clone: The target antigen is unknown.

Data came from immunoSEQ multiplex PCR; TCRdb stores just in-frame clones and leaves some out. Here the sample spans 1.5 million to 2.5 million clones, approximately 95% being singletons. The sequencing sample was made of naive CD8+ T cells sorted from blood. V is TRBV7-2 and J is TRBJ2-2; perhaps TRBD2 as D (6 bases). This clonotype originated in a young man in good health. CDR3 coding DNA: TGTGCCAGCACCCCGGGACTCATCGGGGAGCTGTTTTTT. It codes for CASTPGLIGELFF.